The rows below give T cell receptor beta chains drawn from one sample of a study of blood T cell repertoires in COVID-19. Profiled with immunoSEQ multiplex PCR; TCRdb holds only in-frame clones, not every one. Of more than 200,000 clones in the sample, roughly nine tenths were seen once. Source material: peripheral blood. Receptors were obtained from a man in his 70s with acute or convalescent COVID-19. CDR3s include the opening cysteine and the closing phenylalanine or tryptophan.

v_gene: TRBV6-5; CDR3aa: CASSSPGEETQYF
v_gene: TRBV5-1; CDR3aa: CASSFTASSGANVLTF
v_gene: TRBV5-8; CDR3aa: CASSRGGGRYKQYF
v_gene: TRBV5-6; CDR3aa: CASSLSPSGSYEQYF
v_gene: TRBV7-9; CDR3aa: CASSKFEATQYF
v_gene: TRBV5-1; CDR3aa: CASSLGGQSSYNEQFF
v_gene: TRBV7-2; CDR3aa: CASSPEGLATYEQYF
v_gene: TRBV7-9; CDR3aa: CASSPGGTEAFF
v_gene: TRBV3-1/TRBV3-2; CDR3aa: CASSQRPSGRTTGELFF
v_gene: TRBV19; CDR3aa: CASRGPPRGQHNEQFF
v_gene: TRBV28; CDR3aa: CASSSGQGGYGYTF
v_gene: TRBV11-3; CDR3aa: CASSLVGQGYTGELFF
v_gene: TRBV10-3; CDR3aa: CAISESWADTQYF
v_gene: TRBV27; CDR3aa: CASSPSRVIPPPDTQYF
v_gene: TRBV5-1; CDR3aa: CASSLVGVTDTQYF
v_gene: TRBV6-1; CDR3aa: CASSEGGVNTEAFF
v_gene: TRBV10-3; CDR3aa: CAISESSGKSSYNEQFF
v_gene: TRBV5-8; CDR3aa: CASSLRNSGANVLTF
v_gene: TRBV5-1; CDR3aa: CASSLVGGRFSYNEQFF
v_gene: TRBV5-1; CDR3aa: CASSGRGSTGGYEQYF
v_gene: TRBV6-5; CDR3aa: CASSPGRGSPLHF
v_gene: TRBV7-9; CDR3aa: CASSLVQGEKLFF
v_gene: TRBV28; CDR3aa: CASSQGHLYEQYF
v_gene: TRBV30; CDR3aa: CAWSLEVRAFF
v_gene: TRBV6-2/TRBV6-3; CDR3aa: CASSRGAGLAGVYEQYF
v_gene: TRBV5-4; CDR3aa: CASSLNPGDTQYF
v_gene: TRBV7-9; CDR3aa: CASSPRGATGELFF
v_gene: TRBV9; CDR3aa: CASSVDSAFYGYTF
v_gene: TRBV9; CDR3aa: CASSLGQGRSSGNTIYF
v_gene: TRBV9; CDR3aa: CASSLGLAGGSYNEQFF
v_gene: TRBV7-9; CDR3aa: CASSAMEGMNTEAFF
v_gene: TRBV2; CDR3aa: CASSIYNNEQFF
v_gene: TRBV24-1; CDR3aa: CATSAGGGQETQYF
v_gene: TRBV6-1; CDR3aa: CASSAGTGTRTDTQYF
v_gene: TRBV7-2; CDR3aa: CASSLMGLQETQYF
v_gene: TRBV5-1; CDR3aa: CASSGGTTGGDTQYF
v_gene: TRBV29-1; CDR3aa: CSVPRGLSTDTQYF
v_gene: TRBV2; CDR3aa: CASFQGSNQPQHF
v_gene: TRBV5-1; CDR3aa: CASRDGGDYGYTF
v_gene: TRBV6-1; CDR3aa: CASSELLAGAGDTQYF